Each of the 9 T cell receptor beta chains below was sequenced from the same sample in a study of cytomegalovirus exposure and HLA in healthy donors. Assay: immunoSEQ multiplex PCR; the TCRdb copy retains only in-frame clones and omits some. The table has 150,000 to 200,000 clones, 85% seen once. Sequencing was done on a sample of PBMCs. The source of these receptors is a man between 18 and 29 years old in good health and CMV-seropositive.

As DNA, the CDR3 is TGTGCCAGCAGTATCGGGGGCTCTGGAAACACCATATATTTT. Translating it yields CASSIGGSGNTIYF. The V and J genes are TRBV28 and TRBJ1-3, with TRBD1 as a possible D gene (5 bases). Germline V gene sequence: CDR1 MDHEN, CDR2 SYDVKM. This CDR3 is built from 14 residues. V was trimmed by 5 bases and J by 0 bases, leaving 8 bases between them.

The chain recombines TRBV11-2 with TRBJ2-7, with 7 positions matching TRBD1. The CDR3 covers 15 residues. Germline trimming cut 5 bases from V and 4 bases from J; bases unmatched to any gene: 11. The germline V gene encodes CDR1 SGHAT and CDR2 FQNNGV. CDR3 nucleotides: TGTGCCAGCAGCCGACGACAGGGCCTTCTGTACGAGCAGTACTTC. Translating gives CASSRRQGLLYEQYF. Full variable domain (outside the CDR3, taken from reference TRBV11-2 and TRBJ2-7): EAGVAQSPRYKIIEKRQSVAFWCNPISGHATLYWYQQILGQGPKLLIQFQNNGVVDDSQLPKDRFSAERLKGVDSTLKIQPAKLEDSAVYLCASSRRQGLLYEQYFGPGTRLTVT.

V and J are TRBV27 and TRBJ2-5; 7 bases agree with TRBD2. The V gene's germline CDR1 is MNHEY and CDR2 SMNVEV (reference sequence). V shed 7 bases and J 1 base; nucleotides not matched to a gene: 6. This CDR3 has 14 amino acids. The CDR3 reads CASTPAGRQETQYF. DNA for the CDR3: TGTGCCAGCACTCCAGCGGGACGCCAAGAGACCCAGTACTTC.

The chain has TRBV12-5 and TRBJ2-7; tentatively, D is TRBD2 (5 bases). V lost 4 bases and J 3 bases, leaving 10 bases between the germline ends. The CDR3 totals 13 residues. Germline V gene lookup returns CDR1 LGHNT and CDR2 FRNRAP. The CDR3 sequence: CASGSRGLYEQYF. In DNA, the CDR3 is TGTGCTAGTGGTTCCCGGGGTCTCTACGAGCAGTACTTC.

This chain uses TRBV5-1 with TRBJ2-2; 9 positions match TRBD1. The CDR3 runs to 15 residues. V was pared by 5 bases and J by 3 bases, with 5 bases of the junction left unmatched. The germline V gene has CDR1 SGHRS and CDR2 YFSETQ. As DNA, the CDR3 is TGCGCCAGCAGAGGGGACAGGGTTTACACCGGGGAGCTGTTTTTT. It codes for CASRGDRVYTGELFF.

This clone is a singleton in its sample. The V gene is TRBV6-1, the J gene TRBJ2-6, with D perhaps TRBD1 (6 bases). CDR1 is MNHNS and CDR2 is SASEGT in the germline V gene. This CDR3 has 15 amino acids. The germline V and J ends were trimmed by 5 bases and 4 bases, with 12 bases remaining between them. CDR3 sequence reads: CASSSTGSGANVLTF. In DNA form, the CDR3 reads TGTGCCAGCAGTAGCACAGGGAGCGGGGCCAACGTCCTGACTTTC.

This clone was counted between two and nine times. This chain uses TRBV27 with TRBJ1-6; 8 bases agree with TRBD1. This CDR3 comprises 14 residues. Germline values: CDR1 MNHEY, CDR2 SMNVEV (reference sequence). V lost 5 bases and J lost 7; bases outside the gene matches: 4. The CDR3 reads CASSVGTGNSPLHF. Here the CDR3 DNA reads TGTGCCAGCAGTGTCGGGACAGGCAATTCACCCCTCCACTTT.

This chain links TRBV9 with TRBJ1-2; 8 positions agree with TRBD1. This CDR3 region has 14 residues. The ends lost 4 bases at V and 2 bases at J; junction bases unmatched: 4. CDR1 is SGDLS, CDR2 YYNGEE, per germline. CDR3 protein: CASSPRTGNYGYTF. For the CDR3, the DNA is TGTGCCAGCAGCCCTCGGACAGGGAACTATGGCTACACCTTC.

In DNA form, the CDR3 reads TGTGCCTGGAGTGTACGTCTGTTCGGCTACGAGCAGTACTTC. Translated: CAWSVRLFGYEQYF. The genes are TRBV30 and TRBJ2-7; D is unresolved. Trimming cost V 0 bases and J 3 bases, with 12 bases left between them. This CDR3 comprises 14 residues. Per the germline V gene, CDR1 is GTSNPN and CDR2 is SVGIG (reference sequence).